This TCR beta chain was obtained from a study of cytomegalovirus exposure and HLA in healthy donors. Turning to the study itself: The study placed roughly four fifths of its approximately 430 genotyped donors in the Caucasian-associated ancestry cluster.

Study findings and constraints: Sequencing had likely introduced a cluster of highly shared sequence variants as an artifact. Clonal expansion was found to be greater in HLA-associated TCR beta chains than in equally common others in a later analysis. Common viral pathogens seemed, in a later analysis, to connect with several of the most significant clusters.

A single count supports this clone. Its target is not known. Primers included in the PCR were 60 Vbeta and 13 Jbeta primers. Libraries were prepared by immunoSEQ multiplex PCR; TCRdb keeps only in-frame clonotypes and omits some of them. The table has about 73,000 clones, 75% seen once. CDR1 is SGHDN, CDR2 FVKESK, per germline. The CDR3 covers 14 residues. Deletions cut 1 base from V and 2 bases from J, with 6 bases between. The chain has TRBV14 and TRBJ2-1; no reliable D call. Input material: PBMCs. The origin of this receptor is a man between 65 and 79 years old in good health and CMV-seronegative. The CDR3 sequence is CASSQGAPYNEQFF. The CDR3 bases are TGTGCCAGCAGCCAAGGGGCCCCCTACAATGAGCAGTTCTTC.